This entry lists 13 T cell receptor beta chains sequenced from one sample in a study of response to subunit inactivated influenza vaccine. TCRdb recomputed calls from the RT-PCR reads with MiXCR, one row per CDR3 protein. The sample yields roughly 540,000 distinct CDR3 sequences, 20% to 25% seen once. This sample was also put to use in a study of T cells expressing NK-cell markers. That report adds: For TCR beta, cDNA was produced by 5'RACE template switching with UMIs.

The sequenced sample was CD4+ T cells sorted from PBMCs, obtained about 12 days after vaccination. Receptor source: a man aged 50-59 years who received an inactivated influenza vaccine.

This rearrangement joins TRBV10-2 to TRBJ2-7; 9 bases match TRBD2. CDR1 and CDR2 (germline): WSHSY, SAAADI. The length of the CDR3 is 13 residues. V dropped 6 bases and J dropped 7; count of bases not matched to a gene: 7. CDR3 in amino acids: CASRLGLAPEQYF. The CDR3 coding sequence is TGCGCCAGCAGGTTGGGACTAGCACCTGAGCAGTACTTC.

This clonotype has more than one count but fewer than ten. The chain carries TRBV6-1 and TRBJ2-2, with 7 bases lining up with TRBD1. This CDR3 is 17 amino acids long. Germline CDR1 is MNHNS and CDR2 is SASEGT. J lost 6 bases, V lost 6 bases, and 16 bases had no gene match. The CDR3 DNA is TGTGCCAGCAGCCGGGCAGGGGGACGGGGTAATTCCGGGGAGCTGTTTTTT. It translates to CASSRAGGRGNSGELFF.

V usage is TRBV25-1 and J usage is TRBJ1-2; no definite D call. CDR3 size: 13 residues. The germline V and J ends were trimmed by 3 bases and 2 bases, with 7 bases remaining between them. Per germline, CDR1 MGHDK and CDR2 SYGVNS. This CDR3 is CASSDAANYGYTF. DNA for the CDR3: TGTGCCAGCAGTGACGCTGCCAACTATGGCTACACCTTC.

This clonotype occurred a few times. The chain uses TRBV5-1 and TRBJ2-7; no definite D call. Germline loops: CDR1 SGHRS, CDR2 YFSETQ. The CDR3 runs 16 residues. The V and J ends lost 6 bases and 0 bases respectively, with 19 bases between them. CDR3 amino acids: CASTKFASSSSYEQYF. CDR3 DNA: TGCGCCAGCACCAAATTCGCGTCGTCCAGCTCCTACGAGCAGTACTTC.

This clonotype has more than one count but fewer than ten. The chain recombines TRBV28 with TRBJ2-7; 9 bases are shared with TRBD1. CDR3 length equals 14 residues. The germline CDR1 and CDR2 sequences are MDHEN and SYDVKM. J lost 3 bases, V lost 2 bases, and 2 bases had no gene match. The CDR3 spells CASSLRTGDYEQYF. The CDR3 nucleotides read TGTGCCAGCAGTTTAAGGACAGGGGACTACGAGCAGTACTTC.

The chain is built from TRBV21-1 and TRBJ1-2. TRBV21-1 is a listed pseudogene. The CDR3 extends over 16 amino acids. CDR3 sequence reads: CASSKASGGNNYGYTF. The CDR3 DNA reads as TGTGCCAGCAGCAAAGCTTCTGGCGGCAACAACTATGGCTACACCTTC.

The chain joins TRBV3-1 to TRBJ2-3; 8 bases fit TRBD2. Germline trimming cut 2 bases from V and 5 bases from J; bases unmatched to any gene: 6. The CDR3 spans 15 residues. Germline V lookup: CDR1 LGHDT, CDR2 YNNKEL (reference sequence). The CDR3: CASSQQAGARDTQYF. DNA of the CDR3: TGTGCCAGCAGCCAACAAGCGGGAGCTAGAGATACGCAGTATTTT.

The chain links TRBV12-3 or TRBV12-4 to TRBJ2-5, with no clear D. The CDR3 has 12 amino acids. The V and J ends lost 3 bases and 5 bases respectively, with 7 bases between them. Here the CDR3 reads CASSFAVETQYF. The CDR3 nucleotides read TGTGCCAGCAGTTTCGCCGTCGAGACCCAGTACTTC.

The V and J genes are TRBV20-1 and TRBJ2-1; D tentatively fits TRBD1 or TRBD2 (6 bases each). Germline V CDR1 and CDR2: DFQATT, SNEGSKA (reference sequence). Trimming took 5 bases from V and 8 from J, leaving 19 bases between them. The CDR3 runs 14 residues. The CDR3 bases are TGCAGTGCTGGGGGGCCGACTAGTCTCGATGAGCAGTTCTTC. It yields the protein CSAGGPTSLDEQFF.

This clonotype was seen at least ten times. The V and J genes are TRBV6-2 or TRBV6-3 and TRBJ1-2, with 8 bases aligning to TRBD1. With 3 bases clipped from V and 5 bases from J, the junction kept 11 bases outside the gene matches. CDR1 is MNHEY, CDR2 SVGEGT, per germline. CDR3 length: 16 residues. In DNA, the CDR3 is TGTGCCAGCAGTTATCTCTCCCGGGACAGGCAATATGGCTACACCTTC. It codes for CASSYLSRDRQYGYTF.

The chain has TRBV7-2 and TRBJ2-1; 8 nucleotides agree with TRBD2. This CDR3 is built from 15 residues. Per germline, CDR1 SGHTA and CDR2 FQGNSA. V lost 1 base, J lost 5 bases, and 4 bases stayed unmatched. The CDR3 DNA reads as TGTGCCAGCAGCTTAGACGGGAGGGGCCACAATGAGCAGTTCTTC. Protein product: CASSLDGRGHNEQFF.

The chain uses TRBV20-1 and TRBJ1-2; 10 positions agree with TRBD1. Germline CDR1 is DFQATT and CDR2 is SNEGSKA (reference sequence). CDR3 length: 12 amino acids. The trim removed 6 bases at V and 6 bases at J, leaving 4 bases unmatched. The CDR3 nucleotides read TGCAGTGCGGGACAGGGGAAAAATGGCTACACCTTC. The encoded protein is CSAGQGKNGYTF.

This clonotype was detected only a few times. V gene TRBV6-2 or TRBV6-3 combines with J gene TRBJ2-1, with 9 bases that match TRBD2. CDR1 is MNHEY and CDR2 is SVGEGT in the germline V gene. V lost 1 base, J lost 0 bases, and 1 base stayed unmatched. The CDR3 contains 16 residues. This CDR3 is CASSYYSGSSYNEQFF. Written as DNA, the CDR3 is TGTGCCAGCAGTTACTATAGCGGGAGCTCCTACAATGAGCAGTTCTTC.